The next 18 T cell receptor beta chains were all read from a single sample in a study of blood T cell repertoires in COVID-19. Sequencing used immunoSEQ multiplex PCR; TCRdb keeps in-frame clones, though not all of them. The sample has tens of thousands of clones, around nine tenths seen once. The sequenced sample was peripheral blood. These TCRs come from a woman older than 75 with acute or convalescent COVID-19.

The chain uses TRBV7-2 and TRBJ2-5; 7 bases line up with TRBD1. Germline V gives CDR1 SGHTA, CDR2 FQGNSA. CDR3 length equals 13 residues. The V and J ends lost 5 bases and 2 bases, in that order; junction bases with no gene match: 2. The DNA of the CDR3 is TGTGCCAGCAGCCAGGGGGAGCAAGAGACCCAGTACTTC. Translating it yields CASSQGEQETQYF.

This chain uses TRBV29-1 with TRBJ2-7; D is possibly TRBD2 (6 bases). Germline CDR1 SQVTM, CDR2 ANQGSEA. Trimming left V 3 bases short and J 5 bases short, with 8 bases between. The CDR3 is made up of 11 amino acids. This CDR3 is CSVEGGDEQYF. CDR3 coding DNA: TGCAGCGTTGAGGGCGGGGACGAGCAGTACTTC.

The chain links TRBV6-1 to TRBJ1-1; D perhaps matches TRBD1 (6 bases). The CDR3 is 13 amino acids. Germline V CDR1 and CDR2: MNHNS, SASEGT. Trimming pared 7 bases from V and 4 bases from J, leaving 13 bases between. This CDR3 is CASTLTGFTEAFF. CDR3 bases: TGTGCCAGCACCTTGACAGGCTTCACTGAAGCTTTCTTT.

The chain links TRBV7-3 to TRBJ2-7, with 8 positions matching TRBD1. This CDR3 region has 18 residues. Germline CDR1 is SGHTA and CDR2 is FQGTGA. Trimming took 1 base from V and 7 from J; bases not matched to a gene: 18. This chain's CDR3 is CASSLNPHGAGGLREQYF. The CDR3 DNA sequence: TGTGCCAGCAGCTTAAATCCCCATGGGGCAGGGGGCCTGAGGGAGCAGTACTTC.

The chain employs TRBV9 and TRBJ2-2; 7 nucleotides line up with TRBD1. Trimming removed 4 bases from V and 9 bases from J; junction bases left unmatched: 15. Germline V gives CDR1 SGDLS, CDR2 YYNGEE. CDR3 size: 16 residues. Here the CDR3 DNA reads TGTGCCAGCAGCCCCAGTCAACAGGGGTTTCTGAGGGAGCTGTTTTTT. It codes for CASSPSQQGFLRELFF.

The rearrangement links TRBV5-5 to TRBJ1-2; 7 bases are shared with TRBD1. The CDR3 contains 15 residues. J lost 8 bases, V lost 3 bases, and 13 bases had no gene match. Germline assignment: CDR1 SGHKS and CDR2 YYEKEE (reference sequence). The CDR3 sequence is CASSSWTGEAFGYTF. As DNA, the CDR3 is TGTGCCAGCAGCTCCTGGACAGGCGAGGCCTTCGGCTACACCTTC.

This chain joins TRBV5-4 and TRBJ2-7, with 8 bases fitting TRBD1. This CDR3 region has 15 residues. Germline V gene sequence: CDR1 SGHNT, CDR2 YYREEE (reference sequence). Germline trimming cut 2 bases from V and 0 bases from J; bases unmatched to any gene: 4. In nucleotides, the CDR3 is TGTGCCAGCAGCTTCGGGACAGGAGTCTCCTACGAGCAGTACTTC. Its translation is CASSFGTGVSYEQYF. The full variable domain, its missing parts supplied by reference TRBV5-4 and TRBJ2-7, is ETGVTQSPTHLIKTRGQQVTLRCSSQSGHNTVSWYQQALGQGPQFIFQYYREEENGRGNFPPRFSGLQFPNYSSELNVNALELDDSALYLCASSFGTGVSYEQYFGPGTRLTVT.

On this clone: Other DNA sequences within the sample encode an identical CDR3. The chain joins TRBV7-2 to TRBJ1-5; D not resolved. CDR1 and CDR2 (germline): SGHTA, FQGNSA. The CDR3 extends over 12 amino acids. Trimming took off 4 bases at V and 4 bases at J, with 5 bases between the two ends. CDR3 sequence: CASSSYNQPQHF. CDR3 sequence (DNA): TGTGCCAGCAGCTCCTATAATCAGCCCCAGCATTTT.

The CDR3 is CASLNQTLFF. The CDR3 coding sequence is TGCGCCAGCCTAAACCAAACTTTGTTCTTT. V usage is TRBV5-1 and J usage is TRBJ1-1; D not resolved. V lost 7 bases and J lost 14, with 15 bases in between. The CDR3 consists of 10 residues. Germline assignment: CDR1 SGHRS and CDR2 YFSETQ.

The DNA for the CDR3 is TGTGCCAGCAGCCAGGCGCGGGTGAGCGGGAGTACCCACGAGCAGTACTTC. The encoded protein is CASSQARVSGSTHEQYF. The chain employs TRBV28 and TRBJ2-7; 8 bases align to TRBD2. Germline CDR1 is MDHEN and CDR2 is SYDVKM. V lost 6 bases and J lost 5; bases outside the gene matches: 18. This CDR3 spans 17 amino acids.

This clone was observed a handful of times. The chain couples TRBV12-5 to TRBJ1-3; tentative D call: TRBD1 (6 bases). Looked up from germline, CDR1 is LGHNT and CDR2 is FRNRAP. There are 16 residues in the CDR3. V lost 5 bases and J lost 0, with 14 bases in between. The DNA of the CDR3 is TGTGCTAGTGGTCCCTTAACAGGGACCTCTGGAAACACCATATATTTT. It encodes CASGPLTGTSGNTIYF.

This clone occurred a few times. V and J are TRBV7-3 and TRBJ2-3; the D is unclear. V was clipped by 2 bases and J by 0 bases, with 9 bases between them. The germline gives CDR1 SGHTA, CDR2 FQGTGA. CDR3 length: 15 residues. The CDR3 bases are TGTGCCAGCAGCTTAGGTGGAGCTAGCACAGATACGCAGTATTTT. It yields the protein CASSLGGASTDTQYF.

The rearrangement links TRBV5-1 to TRBJ1-5; weak D call: TRBD1 (5 bases). The CDR3 is 14 residues long. The ends were cut back, 1 base at V and 5 bases at J, with 10 bases in the middle. Germline loops: CDR1 SGHRS, CDR2 YFSETQ. CDR3 nucleotides: TGCGCCAGCAGCTTGATCGGGGGGGATCAGCCCCAGCATTTT. Protein sequence: CASSLIGGDQPQHF.

V gene TRBV6-5 combines with J gene TRBJ2-1, with TRBD2 matching 7 bases. This CDR3 contains 15 residues. The junction had 8 bases not matched to a gene; V was cut back by 6 bases and J by 3 bases. CDR1 and CDR2 from the germline V gene are MNHEY and SVGAGI. CDR3 in amino acids: CASSPLVAGYNEQFF. The DNA of the CDR3 is TGTGCCAGCAGCCCGCTCGTAGCGGGCTACAATGAGCAGTTCTTC.

This chain connects TRBV5-4 to TRBJ1-1; unclear D gene. The V gene's germline CDR1 is SGHNT and CDR2 YYREEE (reference sequence). V lost 2 bases, J lost 7 bases, and 12 bases lay in between. The CDR3 spans 13 residues. CDR3 region: CASSLGTDNEAFF. The CDR3 DNA is TGTGCCAGCAGCTTAGGTACCGACAATGAAGCTTTCTTT.

This chain joins TRBV19 and TRBJ2-3; TRBD2 aligns across 8 bases. The CDR3 sequence is 20 residues long. CDR1 is LNHDA, CDR2 SQIVND, per germline (reference sequence). V dropped 2 bases and J dropped 0; count of bases not matched to a gene: 16. The CDR3 DNA follows: TGTGCCAGTAGTATATCCCCTTTGAGACTAGCGAGCCCTAGCACAGATACGCAGTATTTT. Residues: CASSISPLRLASPSTDTQYF.

The chain employs TRBV10-3 and TRBJ1-2; D might be TRBD1 (5 bases). The CDR3 extends over 13 amino acids. Germline lookup yields CDR1 ENHRY and CDR2 SYGVKD. Trimming left V 11 bases short and J 0 bases short, with 13 bases between. The CDR3 protein is CAAGTPANYGYTF. The CDR3 DNA sequence: TGTGCCGCGGGGACGCCCGCTAACTATGGCTACACCTTC.

The chain employs TRBV10-3 and TRBJ1-1, with D possibly TRBD1 on 5 matching bases. The CDR3 runs 13 residues. CDR1 ENHRY and CDR2 SYGVKD come from the germline V gene. Trimming pared 7 bases from V and 3 bases from J, leaving 12 bases between. The CDR3 DNA sequence: TGTGCCATCATGGGGCCTAGTCACACTGAAGCTTTCTTT. It yields the protein CAIMGPSHTEAFF.